Following are 6 T cell receptor beta chains from one sample sequenced in a study of response to subunit inactivated influenza vaccine. TCRdb redid the calling of the RT-PCR reads with MiXCR, one entry per CDR3 protein. Of around 600,000 distinct CDR3 sequences detected, approximately 10% appear once; the ten largest clones hold 9.5% to 12%. This sample also appeared in a second study, on T cells expressing NK-cell markers. That paper notes: Template switching by 5'RACE with UMIs generated the TCR beta cDNA.

Here the sequenced sample was PBMCs from blood, taken on the day of vaccination. These receptors were obtained from a man aged 45-65 years who received an inactivated influenza vaccine.

The CDR3 loop is CASRPGQYTEAFF. In DNA, the CDR3 is TGTGCCAGCAGGCCCGGACAGTACACTGAAGCTTTCTTT. The gene calls are TRBV12-3 or TRBV12-4 and TRBJ1-1, with D maybe TRBD1 (6 bases). The CDR3 contains 13 residues. V was trimmed by 6 bases and J by 3 bases, leaving 11 bases between them.

With respect to this clonotype: One end of the junction varies from germline; a read error may be responsible. V is TRBV19 and J is TRBJ2-2, with TRBD2 identical over 11 bases. The germline CDR1 and CDR2 sequences are LNHDA and SQIVND (reference sequence). This CDR3 comprises 15 residues. Written as DNA, the CDR3 is TGTGCCAGTAGCATAGCGGGGGGGTATTCGTTGGAGCTGTTTTTT. It yields the protein CASSIAGGYSLELFF.

This clonotype came up a few times. The chain couples TRBV10-2 to TRBJ2-3; 7 bases are shared with TRBD2. CDR3 length: 15 amino acids. V shed 11 bases, J shed 6 bases, and the junction held 17 bases outside the gene matches. Looked up from germline, CDR1 is WSHSY and CDR2 is SAAADI. CDR3 residues: CACRLLAGVPDTQYF. CDR3 nucleotides: TGCGCCTGCCGTCTTTTGGCGGGGGTGCCCGATACGCAGTATTTT.

This sequence joins TRBV28 and TRBJ2-7, with 7 bases matching TRBD2. The V gene's germline CDR1 is MDHEN and CDR2 SYDVKM. V dropped 2 bases and J dropped 4; count of bases not matched to a gene: 5. CDR3 length: 14 residues. The CDR3 here is CASSLRGGNYEQYF. The DNA for the CDR3 is TGTGCCAGCAGTTTACGGGGAGGGAATTACGAGCAGTACTTC.

This clonotype was observed many times. CDR3 coding DNA: TGCGCCAGCAGCTTGGTGCAAGACAATGAGCAGTTCTTC. It specifies CASSLVQDNEQFF. The chain carries TRBV5-1 and TRBJ2-1; D is unresolved. V gave up 0 bases and J gave up 5 bases, with 6 bases separating them. In germline, CDR1 is SGHRS, CDR2 YFSETQ. CDR3 size: 13 residues.

The chain employs TRBV12-3 or TRBV12-4 and TRBJ1-2; 9 bases fit TRBD1. The CDR3 covers 14 residues. The J segment lost 7 bases and the V segment lost 6 bases, leaving 9 bases of the junction unmatched. CDR3 loop: CASSRAGTGFGYTF. In DNA form, the CDR3 reads TGTGCCAGCAGCCGGGCTGGGACAGGGTTTGGCTACACCTTC.